Below are 3 T cell receptor beta chains sequenced from a single sample in a study of T cells in Graves' hyperthyroidism and ophthalmopathy. Amplification yielded TCR beta CDR3 regions, with RNA transcripts as the source. The TCR CDR3 first-round RT-PCR relied on the HTBI primer set. TCRdb processed the multiplex PCR reads anew with MiXCR; each CDR3 protein has one entry. Of under 350,000 distinct CDR3 sequences listed, 18% were seen once; the top ten hold about 49%. The sequencing sample was made of blood. These receptors were obtained from a woman aged 45-60 years with Graves' hyperthyroidism.

The V gene is TRBV10-3, the J gene TRBJ2-2, with D unresolved. V lost 0 bases to trimming and J lost 6 bases, with 5 bases between them. The germline CDR1 and CDR2 sequences are ENHRY and SYGVKD. The CDR3 length is 13 residues. The CDR3 sequence is CAISESIPGELFF. The CDR3, as DNA: TGTGCCATCAGTGAGTCGATCCCCGGGGAGCTGTTTTTT.

V and J are TRBV7-6 and TRBJ2-3, with 10 nucleotides matching TRBD1. The J segment lost 2 bases and the V segment lost 4 bases, leaving 9 bases of the junction unmatched. Germline lookup yields CDR1 SGHVS and CDR2 FNYEAQ. The CDR3 has 17 residues. The CDR3 reads CASSSGRDRGITDTQYF. The CDR3 DNA follows: TGTGCCAGCAGCTCAGGACGGGACAGGGGAATCACAGATACGCAGTATTTT.

In regard to this clonotype: A much larger clone lies one base from this, so it may be a read error. The V and J genes are TRBV20-1 and TRBJ1-1, with 9 bases lining up with TRBD1. This CDR3 has 16 residues. V gave up 3 bases and J gave up 3 bases; unmatched junction bases: 11. Germline-derived CDR1 and CDR2 are DFQATT and SNEGSKA (reference sequence). CDR3: CSASPSGQGLHTEAFF. CDR3 nucleotides: TGCAGTGCTAGCCCCTCCGGACAGGGGCTGCACACTGAAGCTTTCTTT.